This T cell receptor beta chain comes out of a study of cytomegalovirus exposure and HLA in healthy donors. Overall study findings and caveats: In an earlier analysis, in roughly 580 donors, most V segments appeared productive either ~90% or ~30% of the time.

PCR amplification relied on 60 Vbeta primers (plus 13 Jbeta primers). Using immunoSEQ multiplex PCR, the repertoire was profiled, and TCRdb retains in-frame clones only, with some absent. The sample records roughly 200,000 clones, 86% being singletons. This clone appeared a single time. Its antigen is unknown. The specimen sequenced was PBMCs. This receptor was identified in a young woman in good health and CMV-seronegative.

The CDR3 sequence is CASNSGRGAYNEQFF. CDR3 bases: TGCGCCAGCAATAGCGGGAGAGGGGCCTACAATGAGCAGTTCTTC. The genes are TRBV5-1 and TRBJ2-1; the match to TRBD2 covers 9 bases. The CDR3 runs 15 residues. V dropped 6 bases and J dropped 2; count of bases not matched to a gene: 6. The germline gives CDR1 SGHRS, CDR2 YFSETQ.